This paragraph reports one T cell receptor beta chain. Its target is not known. CFSE-labeled sorted T cells met regulatory or mature dendritic cells for roughly 5 days. The source of the sample is a study of regulatory dendritic cells for organ transplantation. Study-wide results and limits: Considerable individual heterogeneity was seen in alloreactive memory CD8+ T cells. Memory CD8+ clonal expansion seemed more limited with regulatory than mature dendritic cells.

The protocol was immunoSEQ multiplex PCR, while the TCRdb copy is restricted to in-frame clones and leaves out a portion. Among about 3,500 clones listed, 45% to 75% were seen once. The germline CDR1 and CDR2 sequences are SEHNR and FQNEAQ (reference sequence). There are 17 residues in the CDR3. The V and J ends lost 3 bases and 2 bases, in that order; junction bases with no gene match: 8. Material: memory CD8+ T cells from blood cultured with dendritic cells. Subset of the sample: CD45RO+ memory T cells. This TCR derives from a human donor in good health. The chain is built from TRBV7-9 and TRBJ2-3; TRBD2 agrees at 10 bases. The CDR3, as DNA: TGTGCCAGCAGCTTCCCCCGTCTAGCGGGGGACACAGATACGCAGTATTTT. It codes for CASSFPRLAGDTDTQYF.